This T cell receptor beta chain was documented in a study of shared clonotypes between healthy human individuals. Method: immunoSEQ multiplex PCR; TCRdb's copy keeps in-frame clones and lacks some. The table shows about 2 million clones, with about 95% occurring only once. Notes on this clone: Its cognate antigen is unknown. The same CDR3 arises from other DNA sequences in this sample as well.

Trimming cost V 2 bases and J 4 bases; bases outside gene matches: 3. The germline V gene has CDR1 MNHEY and CDR2 SVGAGI. CDR3 size: 15 residues. The naive CD8 fraction comprised CD45RO-negative cells positively selected for CCR7 and excluded terminally differentiated effector memory CD45RA+ cells. Study results and caveats: Specimens sampled were limited to blood, with tissue repertoires likely differing.

J is TRBJ2-7 and V is TRBV6-5; TRBD2 aligns across 12 bases. What was sequenced was naive CD8+ T cells sorted from blood. The TCR comes from a man aged 18 to 35 in good health. CDR3 region: CASSYGLAGGYEQYF. The CDR3, as DNA: TGTGCCAGCAGTTACGGGCTAGCGGGAGGGTACGAGCAGTACTTC.